Shown below are 7 T cell receptor beta chains from a single sample sequenced in a study of T cell responses to AZD1222 COVID-19 vaccine. The table came from immunoSEQ multiplex PCR; TCRdb's copy has only in-frame clones and leaves some out. The table has 66,000 or so clones, 87% seen once. The sample consisted of peripheral blood, taken on day 0 of AZD1222 vaccination. Receptor source: an adult in good health.

V and J are TRBV5-1 and TRBJ2-7; 7 bases are shared with TRBD1. Germline assignment: CDR1 SGHRS and CDR2 YFSETQ. There are 16 residues in the CDR3. The J segment lost 2 bases and the V segment lost 4 bases, leaving 12 bases of the junction unmatched. The DNA of the CDR3 is TGCGCCAGCAGCCCGAGGACAGGAATCTCTCCCTACGAGCAGTACTTC. This codes for CASSPRTGISPYEQYF. The variable domain in full, completed from reference TRBV5-1 and TRBJ2-7, reads KAGVTQTPRYLIKTRGQQVTLSCSPISGHRSVSWYQQTPGQGLQFLFEYFSETQRNKGNFPGRFSGRQFSNSRSEMNVSTLELGDSALYLCASSPRTGISPYEQYFGPGTRLTVT.

The J gene is TRBJ1-5, the V gene TRBV6-5; 7 bases fit TRBD1. This CDR3 has 14 amino acids. Germline CDR1 reads MNHEY; CDR2 reads SVGAGI. With V trimmed by 8 bases and J by 3 bases, 7 bases remained unmatched. The CDR3 nucleotides are TGTGCCAGCTCTCAGGGGGTAGTCAATCAGCCCCAGCATTTT. It specifies CASSQGVVNQPQHF.

The chain is built from TRBV27 and TRBJ2-7; 7 nucleotides line up with TRBD1. The CDR3 length is 15 residues. The germline V gene encodes CDR1 MNHEY and CDR2 SMNVEV (reference sequence). Germline trimming cut 5 bases from V and 0 bases from J; bases unmatched to any gene: 7. Here the CDR3 DNA reads TGTGCCAGCAGTGAACAGGGGACCCACTCCTACGAGCAGTACTTC. This sequence encodes CASSEQGTHSYEQYF.

This clone was counted a single time. This rearrangement joins TRBV28 to TRBJ1-6, with a tentative D call TRBD1 (6 bases). The V gene lost 8 bases and the J gene lost 2 bases, with 16 bases spanning the gap. The CDR3 spans 16 residues. CDR1 is MDHEN, CDR2 SYDVKM, per germline. CDR3 in DNA: TGTGCCAGCCAAGGGTGGGGGCATACCTATAATTCACCCCTCCACTTT. Protein: CASQGWGHTYNSPLHF.

The V gene is TRBV30, the J gene TRBJ1-4; 10 bases match TRBD1. The CDR3 loop spans 13 amino acids. The J segment lost 10 bases and the V segment lost 4 bases, leaving 6 bases of the junction unmatched. Germline-derived CDR1 and CDR2 are GTSNPN and SVGIG (reference sequence). The CDR3 spells CAWTGTGAVKLFF. In nucleotides, the CDR3 is TGTGCCTGGACCGGGACAGGGGCTGTAAAACTGTTTTTT.

This clone was recorded once. This chain joins TRBV6-5 and TRBJ2-5; D gene ambiguous. V shed 6 bases and J shed 3 bases, with 14 bases lying between them. CDR1 MNHEY and CDR2 SVGAGI come from the germline V gene. CDR3 size: 14 residues. CDR3 bases: TGTGCCAGCAGCCCCGACCCGGACGAAGAGACCCAGTACTTC. It encodes CASSPDPDEETQYF.

This clone was seen more than once but under ten times. This chain connects TRBV5-1 to TRBJ2-7; perhaps D is TRBD1 or TRBD2 (7 bases each). Trimming took 4 bases from V and 6 from J, leaving 11 bases between them. From germline, CDR1 is SGHRS and CDR2 YFSETQ. CDR3 length: 12 residues. Here the CDR3 DNA reads TGCGCCAGCAGCGGGGGGGACAGCGAGCAGTACTTC. Its protein is CASSGGDSEQYF.